The clone carrying this T cell receptor beta chain has only a few counts. This specimen belongs to a study of cytomegalovirus exposure and HLA in healthy donors. Both 60 Vbeta primers and 13 Jbeta primers went into the PCR. The method was immunoSEQ multiplex PCR; TCRdb's version includes in-frame clones alone and lacks a portion of them. Here the sample spans roughly 120,000 clones, approximately 79% being singletons. This CDR3 has 14 residues. The V end was cut by 5 bases, the J end by 3 bases, with 15 bases between. Germline V gene data show CDR1 as SGHRS and CDR2 as YFSETQ. The sequence derives from a man aged 45 to 65 in good health and CMV-seropositive. Sequencing was done on a sample of PBMCs. The V and J genes are TRBV5-1 and TRBJ2-7, with D unclear. CDR3 coding DNA: TGCGCCAGCAGGGCTGACCCGCAGGTCTACGAGCAGTACTTC. Translating it yields CASRADPQVYEQYF.